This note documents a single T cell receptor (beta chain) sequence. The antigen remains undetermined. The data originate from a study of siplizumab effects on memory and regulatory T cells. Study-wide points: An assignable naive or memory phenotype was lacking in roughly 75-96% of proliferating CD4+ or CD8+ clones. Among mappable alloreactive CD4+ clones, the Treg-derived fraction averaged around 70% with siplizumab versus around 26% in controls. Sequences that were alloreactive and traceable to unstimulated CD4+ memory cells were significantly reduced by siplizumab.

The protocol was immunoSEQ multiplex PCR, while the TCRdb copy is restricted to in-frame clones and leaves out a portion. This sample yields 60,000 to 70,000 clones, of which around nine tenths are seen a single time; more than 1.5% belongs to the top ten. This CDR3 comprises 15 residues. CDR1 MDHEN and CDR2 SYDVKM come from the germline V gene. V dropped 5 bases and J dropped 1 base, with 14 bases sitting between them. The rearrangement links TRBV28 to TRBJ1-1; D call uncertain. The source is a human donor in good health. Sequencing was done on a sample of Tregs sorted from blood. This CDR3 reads CASSPYRQGNTEAFF. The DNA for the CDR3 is TGTGCCAGCAGTCCATATCGCCAAGGGAACACTGAAGCTTTCTTT.